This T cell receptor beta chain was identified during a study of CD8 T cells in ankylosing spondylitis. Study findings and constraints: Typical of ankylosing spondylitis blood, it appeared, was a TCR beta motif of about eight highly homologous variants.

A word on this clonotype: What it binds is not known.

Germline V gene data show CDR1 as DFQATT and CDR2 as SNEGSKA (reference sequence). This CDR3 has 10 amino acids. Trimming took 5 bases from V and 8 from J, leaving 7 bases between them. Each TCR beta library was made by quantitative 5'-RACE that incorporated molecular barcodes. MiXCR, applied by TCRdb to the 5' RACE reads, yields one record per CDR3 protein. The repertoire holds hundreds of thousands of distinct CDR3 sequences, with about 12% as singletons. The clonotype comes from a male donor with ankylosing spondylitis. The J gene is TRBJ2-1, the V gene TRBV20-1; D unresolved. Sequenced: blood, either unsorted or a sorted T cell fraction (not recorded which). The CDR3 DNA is TGCAGTGCTGCCTTGGATGAGCAGTTCTTC. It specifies CSAALDEQFF.